This paragraph reports one TCR beta chain. Its target is not known. This sample was included in a study of cytotoxic CD8 clonotypes in ibrutinib-treated CLL. Study at large: Sequencing produced an average of around 260,000 productive templates and about 99,000 productive rearrangements per sample. Study results and caveats: Treatment left the uncommon public clonotypes either contracted or stable in frequency.

This CDR3 has 17 amino acids. Per the germline V gene, CDR1 is LNHNV and CDR2 is YYDKDF (reference sequence). Unmatched junction bases numbered 10, after V lost 5 bases and J lost 6 bases. The method was immunoSEQ multiplex PCR; TCRdb's version includes in-frame clones alone and lacks a portion of them. Among about 200,000 clones listed, roughly 73% were seen once. The chain joins TRBV15 to TRBJ2-4; 13 positions match TRBD2. The sequence derives from a human donor with chronic lymphocytic leukemia. The source was PBMCs, collected after 12 months of ibrutinib treatment. CDR3 protein: CATSGNWTSGSRNIQYF. CDR3 DNA sequence: TGTGCCACCAGCGGGAACTGGACTAGCGGGAGTAGAAACATTCAGTACTTC.